This TCR beta chain was identified during a study of regulatory T cells in long-lasting Graves disease. Combining iRepertoire HTBI primers with Arm-PCR of CDR3 regions, the authors built TCR beta libraries. TCRdb reprocessed the multiplex PCR reads with MiXCR, giving one entry per CDR3 protein. The table lists fewer than 450,000 distinct CDR3 sequences, 20% of them singletons. Sample time point: persistent/refractory GD, antithyroid drugs over 5 years with positive TRAb. RNA from PBMCs was the source of the TCR library. This clonotype showed up many times. Trimming removed 0 bases from V and 7 bases from J, with 15 bases in between. Looked up from germline, CDR1 is LGHNA and CDR2 is YSLEER. The CDR3 contains 15 residues.

This TCR derives from a female donor with Graves disease. The sample here was peripheral blood mononuclear cells (PBMCs), taken when the disease was refractory, from a patient treated with antithyroid drugs. The rearrangement links TRBV4-3 to TRBJ1-2; D is unclear. The CDR3 DNA reads TGCGCCAGCAGCCAAGATGAGGGTTCCTACTCTGGCTACACCTTC. Residues: CASSQDEGSYSGYTF.